This T cell receptor (beta chain) comes out of a study of blood T cell repertoires in COVID-19. Whole-study context: Samples representing acute and convalescent COVID-19 were sourced from the United States, Italy and Spain. Nucleic acid was either cDNA or gDNA, and it came from T cells, B-cell-depleted T cells, or PBMCs.

Authors' data handling: Amplified reference gene primers provided the basis for estimating nucleated cell counts. Only in-frame clones appear in the TCRdb table, and some are missing; sequencing was by immunoSEQ multiplex PCR. V, J and clone size were drawn from that table, and D and trimming were deduced from the DNA. The sample holds fewer than 120,000 clones, 72% seen once. The CDR3 has 12 residues. J was trimmed by 10 bases and V by 1 base; bases with no gene match: 3. The germline V gene encodes CDR1 KGHSH and CDR2 LQKENI. The sequencing input was peripheral blood. The rearrangement joins TRBV18 to TRBJ1-1, with 7 bases matching TRBD1. The origin of this receptor is a woman aged 55-70 years with acute or convalescent COVID-19. In DNA form, the CDR3 reads TGTGCCAGCTCACCACAAGAGGGGGCAGCTTTCTTT. The encoded protein is CASSPQEGAAFF.